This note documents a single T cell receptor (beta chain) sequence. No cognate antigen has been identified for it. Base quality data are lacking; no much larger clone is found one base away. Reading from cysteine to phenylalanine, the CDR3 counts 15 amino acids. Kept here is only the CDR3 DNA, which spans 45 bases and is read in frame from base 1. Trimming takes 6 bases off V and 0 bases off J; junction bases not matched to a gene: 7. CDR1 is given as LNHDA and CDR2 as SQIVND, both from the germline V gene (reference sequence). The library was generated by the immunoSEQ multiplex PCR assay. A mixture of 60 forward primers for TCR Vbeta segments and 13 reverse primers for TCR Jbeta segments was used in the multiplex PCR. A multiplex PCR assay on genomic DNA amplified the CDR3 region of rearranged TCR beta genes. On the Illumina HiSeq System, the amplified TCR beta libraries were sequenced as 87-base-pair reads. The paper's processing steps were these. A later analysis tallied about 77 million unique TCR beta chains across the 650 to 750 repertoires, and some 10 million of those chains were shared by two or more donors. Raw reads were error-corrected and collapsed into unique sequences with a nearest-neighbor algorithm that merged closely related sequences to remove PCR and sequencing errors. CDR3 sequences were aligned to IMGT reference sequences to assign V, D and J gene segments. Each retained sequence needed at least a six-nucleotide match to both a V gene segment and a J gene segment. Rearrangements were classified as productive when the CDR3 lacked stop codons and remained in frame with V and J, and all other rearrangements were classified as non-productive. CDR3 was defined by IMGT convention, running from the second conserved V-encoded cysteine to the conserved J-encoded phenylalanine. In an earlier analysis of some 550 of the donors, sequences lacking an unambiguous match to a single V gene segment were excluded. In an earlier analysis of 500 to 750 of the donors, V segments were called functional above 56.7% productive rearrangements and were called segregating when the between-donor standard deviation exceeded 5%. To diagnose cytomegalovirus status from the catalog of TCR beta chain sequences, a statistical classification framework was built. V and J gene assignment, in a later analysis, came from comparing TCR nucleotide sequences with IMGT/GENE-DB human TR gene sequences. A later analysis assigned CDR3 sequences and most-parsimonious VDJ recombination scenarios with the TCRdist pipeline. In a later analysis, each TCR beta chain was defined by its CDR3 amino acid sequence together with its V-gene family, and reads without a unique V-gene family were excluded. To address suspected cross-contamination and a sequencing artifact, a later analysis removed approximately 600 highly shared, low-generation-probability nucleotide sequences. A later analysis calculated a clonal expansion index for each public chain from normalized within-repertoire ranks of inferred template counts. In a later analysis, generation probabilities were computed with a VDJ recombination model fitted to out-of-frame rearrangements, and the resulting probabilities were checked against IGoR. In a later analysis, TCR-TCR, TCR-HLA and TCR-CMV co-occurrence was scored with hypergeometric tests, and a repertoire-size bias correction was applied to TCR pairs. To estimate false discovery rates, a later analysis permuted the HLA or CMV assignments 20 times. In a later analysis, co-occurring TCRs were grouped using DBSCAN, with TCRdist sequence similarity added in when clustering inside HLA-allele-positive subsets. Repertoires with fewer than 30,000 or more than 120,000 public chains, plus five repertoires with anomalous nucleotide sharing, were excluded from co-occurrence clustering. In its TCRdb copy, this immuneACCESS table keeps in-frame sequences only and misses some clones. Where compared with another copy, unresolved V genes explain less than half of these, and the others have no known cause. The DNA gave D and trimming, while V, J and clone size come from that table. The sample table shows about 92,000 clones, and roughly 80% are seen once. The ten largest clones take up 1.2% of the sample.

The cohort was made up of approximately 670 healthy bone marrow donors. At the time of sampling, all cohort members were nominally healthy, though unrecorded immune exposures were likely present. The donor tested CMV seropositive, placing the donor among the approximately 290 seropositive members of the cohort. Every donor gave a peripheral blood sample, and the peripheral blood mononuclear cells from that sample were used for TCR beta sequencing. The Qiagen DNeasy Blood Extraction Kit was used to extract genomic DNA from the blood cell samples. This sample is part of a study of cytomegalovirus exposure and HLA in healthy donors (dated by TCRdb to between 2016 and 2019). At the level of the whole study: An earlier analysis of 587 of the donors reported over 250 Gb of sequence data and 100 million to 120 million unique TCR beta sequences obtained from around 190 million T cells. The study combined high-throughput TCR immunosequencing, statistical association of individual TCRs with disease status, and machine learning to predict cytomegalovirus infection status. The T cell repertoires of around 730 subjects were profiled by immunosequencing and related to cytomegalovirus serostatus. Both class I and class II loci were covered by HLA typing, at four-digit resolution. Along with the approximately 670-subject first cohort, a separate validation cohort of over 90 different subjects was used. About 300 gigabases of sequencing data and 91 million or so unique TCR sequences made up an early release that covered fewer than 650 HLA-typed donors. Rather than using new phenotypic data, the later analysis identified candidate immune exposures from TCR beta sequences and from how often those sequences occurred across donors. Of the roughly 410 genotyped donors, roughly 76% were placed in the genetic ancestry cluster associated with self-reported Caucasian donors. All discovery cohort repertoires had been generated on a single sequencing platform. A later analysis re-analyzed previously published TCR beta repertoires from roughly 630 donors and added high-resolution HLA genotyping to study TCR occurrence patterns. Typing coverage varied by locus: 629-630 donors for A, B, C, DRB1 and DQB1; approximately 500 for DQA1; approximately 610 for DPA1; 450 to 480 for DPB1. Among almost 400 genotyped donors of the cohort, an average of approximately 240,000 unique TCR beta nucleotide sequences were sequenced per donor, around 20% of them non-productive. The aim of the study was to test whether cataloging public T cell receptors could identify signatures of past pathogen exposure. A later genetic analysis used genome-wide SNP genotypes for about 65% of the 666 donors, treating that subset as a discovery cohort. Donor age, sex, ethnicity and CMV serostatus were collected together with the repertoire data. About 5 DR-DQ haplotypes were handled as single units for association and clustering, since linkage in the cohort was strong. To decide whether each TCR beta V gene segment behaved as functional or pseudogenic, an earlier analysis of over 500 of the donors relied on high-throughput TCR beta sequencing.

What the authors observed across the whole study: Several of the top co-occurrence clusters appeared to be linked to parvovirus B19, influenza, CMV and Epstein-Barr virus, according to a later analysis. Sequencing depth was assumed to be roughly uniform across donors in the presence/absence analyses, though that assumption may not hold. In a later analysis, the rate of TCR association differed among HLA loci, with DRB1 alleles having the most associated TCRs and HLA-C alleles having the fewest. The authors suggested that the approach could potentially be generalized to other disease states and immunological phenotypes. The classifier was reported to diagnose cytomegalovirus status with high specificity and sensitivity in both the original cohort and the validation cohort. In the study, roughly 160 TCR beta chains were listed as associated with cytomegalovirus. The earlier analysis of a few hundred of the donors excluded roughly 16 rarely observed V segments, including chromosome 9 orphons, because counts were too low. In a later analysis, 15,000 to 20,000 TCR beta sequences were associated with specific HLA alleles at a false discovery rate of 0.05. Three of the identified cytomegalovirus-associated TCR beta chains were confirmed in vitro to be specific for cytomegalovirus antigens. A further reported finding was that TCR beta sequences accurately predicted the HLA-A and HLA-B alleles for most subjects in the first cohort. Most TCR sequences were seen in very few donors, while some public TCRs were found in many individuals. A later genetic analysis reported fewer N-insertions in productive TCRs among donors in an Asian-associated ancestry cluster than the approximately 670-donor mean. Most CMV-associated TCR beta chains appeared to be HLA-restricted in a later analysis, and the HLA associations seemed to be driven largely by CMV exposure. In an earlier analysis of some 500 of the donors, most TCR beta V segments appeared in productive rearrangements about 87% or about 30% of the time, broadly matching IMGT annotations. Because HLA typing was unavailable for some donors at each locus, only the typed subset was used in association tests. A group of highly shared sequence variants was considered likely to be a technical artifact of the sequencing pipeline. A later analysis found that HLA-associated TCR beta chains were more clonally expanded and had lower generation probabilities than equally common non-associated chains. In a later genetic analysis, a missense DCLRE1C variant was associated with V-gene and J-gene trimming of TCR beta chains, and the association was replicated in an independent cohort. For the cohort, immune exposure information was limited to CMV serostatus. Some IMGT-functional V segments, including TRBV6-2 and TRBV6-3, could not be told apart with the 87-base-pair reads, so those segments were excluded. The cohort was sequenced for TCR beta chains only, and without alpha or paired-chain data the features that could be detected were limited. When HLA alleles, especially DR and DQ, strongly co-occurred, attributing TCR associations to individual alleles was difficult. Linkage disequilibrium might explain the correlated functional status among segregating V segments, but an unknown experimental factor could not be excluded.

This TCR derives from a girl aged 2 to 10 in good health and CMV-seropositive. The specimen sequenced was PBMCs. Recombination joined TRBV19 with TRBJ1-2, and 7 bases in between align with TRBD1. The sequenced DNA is TGTGCCAGTAGCGGACAGGTTCTTTCTAACTATGGCTACACCTTC. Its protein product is CASSGQVLSNYGYTF.